These T cell receptor beta chains were read from a single sample in a study of blood T cell repertoires in COVID-19. TCRdb's table, derived via immunoSEQ multiplex PCR, lists solely in-frame clones and lacks some. This table has more than 150,000 clones, roughly 80% appearing once. Material for sequencing was PBMCs or T cells enriched from blood (not recorded which). The origin of the receptors is a man over 45 who had recovered from COVID-19. The CDR3 runs from the conserved cysteine through the conserved F or W. The D gene is left open where the match is weak. Not all rows give a size; the values are once, few, many and, for expanded clones, a class.

-,few,TRBJ2-2,TRBV18,CASSPRLDAGELFF,TGTGCCAGCTCACCACGACTAGATGCCGGGGAGCTGTTTTTT
TRBD2,-,TRBJ2-7,TRBV7-2,CASSRLAGSYEQYF,TGTGCCAGCTCGCGGCTAGCGGGGTCCTACGAGCAGTACTTC
TRBD1,-,TRBJ1-2,TRBV7-2,CASSGGQGASGYTF,TGTGCCAGCAGCGGGGGACAGGGGGCGAGTGGCTACACCTTC
-,few,TRBJ1-2,TRBV6-1,CASSEYAGSYGYTF,TGTGCCAGCAGTGAATATGCGGGAAGCTATGGCTACACCTTC
TRBD1,-,TRBJ1-2,TRBV5-1,CASSSDRGYGYTF,TGCGCCAGCAGCTCCGACAGGGGCTATGGCTACACCTTC
-,-,TRBJ1-5,TRBV24-1,CATSDLTGNQPQHF,TGTGCCACCAGTGACCTCACAGGTAATCAGCCCCAGCATTTT
TRBD2,-,TRBJ2-1,TRBV19,CASRDYKTPQGEQFF,TGTGCCAGCCGGGACTACAAAACACCCCAAGGTGAGCAGTTCTTC
-,few,TRBJ1-3,TRBV15,CATSREIRTGSSGNTIYF,TGTGCCACCAGCAGGGAAATTCGGACGGGGAGCTCTGGAAACACCATATATTTT
TRBD1,-,TRBJ2-2,TRBV19,CASRPNSDREGELFF,TGTGCCAGTAGACCCAATTCGGACAGGGAAGGGGAGCTGTTTTTT
-,-,TRBJ2-1,TRBV14,CASSQQGGRGNEQFF,TGTGCCAGCAGCCAGCAGGGGGGCCGGGGGAATGAGCAGTTCTTC
-,-,TRBJ1-2,TRBV5-1,CASSLGRSEGYTF,TGCGCCAGCAGCTTGGGCCGGTCGGAGGGCTACACCTTC
TRBD1,-,TRBJ1-6,TRBV28,CASSLWGTGGNSPLHF,TGTGCCAGCAGTTTATGGGGGACAGGGGGCAATTCACCCCTCCACTTT
-,-,TRBJ2-3,TRBV15,CATSIFQADTQYF,TGTGCCACCAGCATATTTCAAGCTGATACGCAGTATTTT
-,-,TRBJ2-7,TRBV10-1,CASSDLRAGLYEQYF,TGCGCCAGCAGTGACCTCAGGGCGGGGTTATACGAGCAGTACTTC
TRBD2,-,TRBJ2-1,TRBV24-1,CATSDPLAGEFGEQFF,TGTGCCACCAGTGATCCCCTAGCGGGAGAATTCGGTGAGCAGTTCTTC
TRBD1,-,TRBJ1-3,TRBV6-5,CASTPSGGAGNTIYF,TGTGCCAGCACCCCTTCAGGGGGTGCTGGAAACACCATATATTTT
TRBD2,-,TRBJ2-1,TRBV11-3,CASALAGYSYNEQFF,TGTGCCAGCGCATTAGCGGGCTACTCCTACAATGAGCAGTTCTTC
-,-,TRBJ1-1,TRBV5-1,CASSLGWGATEAFF,TGCGCCAGCAGCTTGGGCTGGGGAGCTACTGAAGCTTTCTTT
-,-,TRBJ2-5,TRBV10-1,CASSEREWETQYF,TGCGCCAGCAGTGAACGGGAGTGGGAGACCCAGTACTTC
TRBD2,-,TRBJ2-1,TRBV6-8,CASSDGLAGANEQFF,TGTGCCAGCAGTGACGGACTAGCGGGGGCCAATGAGCAGTTCTTC
TRBD1,-,TRBJ2-2,TRBV2,CASRVGTGGTGELFF,TGTGCCAGCAGGGTCGGGACAGGGGGGACCGGGGAGCTGTTTTTT
TRBD1,-,TRBJ2-7,TRBV28,CASSPQGVPTYEQYF,TGTGCCAGCAGCCCCCAGGGGGTCCCCACCTACGAGCAGTACTTC
-,-,TRBJ2-7,TRBV5-5,CASSWGEGQANF,TGTGCCAGCAGCTGGGGGGAGGGACAGGCCAACTTC
TRBD1,-,TRBJ1-1,TRBV24-1,CATSDRGPNTEAFF,TGTGCCACCAGTGATAGGGGGCCGAACACTGAAGCTTTCTTT
TRBD1,-,TRBJ2-7,TRBV6-5,CASSYSGTGIYEQYF,TGTGCCAGCAGTTACTCCGGGACAGGAATTTACGAGCAGTACTTC
-,-,TRBJ1-2,TRBV2,CASTQEQPNGYTF,TGTGCCAGCACCCAGGAACAGCCTAATGGCTACACCTTC
-,-,TRBJ1-5,TRBV5-8,CASSLEGRGAQPQHF,TGTGCCAGCAGCTTGGAAGGGCGGGGGGCTCAGCCCCAGCATTTT
TRBD1,-,TRBJ2-1,TRBV5-1,CASSSGQGVYNEQFF,TGCGCCAGCAGCTCCGGACAGGGGGTTTACAATGAGCAGTTCTTC
TRBD1,-,TRBJ2-7,TRBV12-5,CASGLVLGTGGYEQYF,TGTGCTAGTGGTTTGGTACTAGGGACAGGGGGCTACGAGCAGTACTTC
-,-,TRBJ1-2,TRBV19,CASSIPQGNSLLEGYTF,TGTGCCAGTAGTATTCCTCAGGGCAATTCCCTTCTAGAAGGCTACACCTTC
-,-,TRBJ2-7,TRBV25-1,CASSDGGYYEQYF,TGTGCCAGCAGTGATGGGGGGTACTACGAGCAGTACTTC
-,-,TRBJ2-1,TRBV20-1,CSVPRGNEQFF,TGCAGTGTCCCCAGGGGTAATGAGCAGTTCTTC
-,-,TRBJ2-7,TRBV28,CASSRDLNPVQYF,TGTGCCAGCAGTAGAGATCTGAACCCCGTACAGTACTTC
TRBD2,few,TRBJ2-7,TRBV5-1,CASTEGLAGTFREQYF,TGCGCCAGCACGGAGGGGCTAGCGGGGACCTTCCGCGAGCAGTACTTC
TRBD1,-,TRBJ1-6,TRBV7-3,CASSPTGVNSPLHF,TGTGCCAGCAGCCCAACAGGGGTCAATTCACCCCTCCACTTT
TRBD2,-,TRBJ2-3,TRBV7-9,CASSIRGLAGPTDTQYF,TGTGCCAGCAGCATTAGGGGGCTAGCGGGACCCACAGATACGCAGTATTTT
-,once,TRBJ2-3,TRBV6-1,CASSERGGRADTQYF,TGTGCCAGCAGTGAAAGGGGGGGCCGGGCAGATACGCAGTATTTT
TRBD1,-,TRBJ1-2,TRBV24-1,CATSDPGTGGTNYGYTF,TGTGCCACCAGTGACCCAGGGACAGGGGGAACTAACTATGGCTACACCTTC
-,-,TRBJ2-1,TRBV28,CASKGRQGSYNEQFF,TGTGCCAGCAAAGGGCGGCAGGGCTCCTACAATGAGCAGTTCTTC
-,once,TRBJ2-2,TRBV6-5,CASSWYTANTGELFF,TGTGCCAGCAGTTGGTATACAGCGAACACCGGGGAGCTGTTTTTT
-,once,TRBJ2-7,TRBV6-5,CASRKSTGEQYF,TGTGCCAGCAGGAAGTCGACAGGCGAGCAGTACTTC
-,-,TRBJ1-5,TRBV3-1/TRBV3-2,CASSQGLNQPQHF,TGTGCCAGCAGCCAAGGACTGAATCAGCCCCAGCATTTT